The 9 T cell receptor beta chains reported below all come from one sample, sequenced in a study of shared clonotypes between healthy human individuals. TCRdb keeps only in-frame clones here, not all; method: immunoSEQ multiplex PCR. Of around 2,000,000 clones listed, about 93% are singletons. Only CD45RO-negative cells positively selected for CCR7 counted as naive CD8 cells, so terminally differentiated effector memory CD45RA+ cells were excluded. Sequencing input: naive CD8+ T cells from PBMCs. The receptors stem from a man aged 18-30 years in good health. Some clones in this sample may be carry-over from other donors' samples.

This clone was found a few times. The V gene is TRBV6-5, the J gene TRBJ1-1; D remains unclear. The CDR3 sequence is 14 residues long. V was cut by 4 bases and J by 1 base, with 10 bases left in between. The germline V gene encodes CDR1 MNHEY and CDR2 SVGAGI. The CDR3 is CASSFREANTEAFF. CDR3 coding DNA: TGTGCCAGCAGTTTCCGAGAAGCGAACACTGAAGCTTTCTTT.

The chain employs TRBV28 and TRBJ2-7, with D perhaps matching TRBD1 (5 bases). The germline CDR1 and CDR2 sequences are MDHEN and SYDVKM. The germline V and J ends were trimmed by 4 bases and 0 bases, with 16 bases remaining between them. This CDR3 has 16 amino acids. The CDR3 coding sequence is TGTGCCAGCAGTTCCGTTGACAGAGCGATCTCCTACGAGCAGTACTTC. Translation gives CASSSVDRAISYEQYF.

The rearrangement links TRBV28 to TRBJ1-2; D is possibly TRBD1 (5 bases). CDR3 size: 10 residues. Germline-derived CDR1 and CDR2 are MDHEN and SYDVKM. The CDR3 protein is CAISGDGYTF. CDR3 DNA: TGTGCTATTTCGGGGGACGGCTACACCTTC.

The V call is TRBV19, the J call TRBJ1-5, with unresolved D. Looked up from germline, CDR1 is LNHDA and CDR2 is SQIVND (reference sequence). Trimming took off 3 bases at V and 6 bases at J, with 12 bases between the two ends. The CDR3 sequence is 14 residues long. The CDR3 protein is CASSIKGSGQPQHF. In nucleotides, the CDR3 is TGTGCCAGTAGTATCAAGGGATCCGGTCAGCCCCAGCATTTT.

This chain connects TRBV29-1 to TRBJ2-1, with TRBD2 as a possible D gene (6 bases). Trimming removed 3 bases at V and 3 bases at J, with 24 bases between. The CDR3 runs to 18 residues. The V gene's germline CDR1 is SQVTM and CDR2 ANQGSEA. CDR3 nucleotides: TGCAGCGTTGAGGGAGGAAGTGGCGCTCGCCGCGTCTACAATGAGCAGTTCTTC. This gives the protein CSVEGGSGARRVYNEQFF.

The CDR3, as DNA: TGTGCCAGCAGTCCCGTCCCGGTAATGAACACTGAAGCTTTCTTT. Protein product: CASSPVPVMNTEAFF. V usage is TRBV28 and J usage is TRBJ1-1; D is unresolved. The V end was cut by 5 bases, the J end by 0 bases, with 13 bases between. Germline CDR1 reads MDHEN; CDR2 reads SYDVKM. The length of the CDR3 is 15 residues. The full variable domain, completed using reference TRBV28 and TRBJ1-1, is DVKVTQSSRYLVKRTGEKVFLECVQDMDHENMFWYRQDPGLGLRLIYFSYDVKMKEKGDIPEGYSVSREKKERFSLILESASTNQTSMYLCASSPVPVMNTEAFFGQGTRLTVV.

The V call is TRBV19, the J call TRBJ2-7, with D maybe TRBD2 (7 bases). Germline V lookup: CDR1 LNHDA, CDR2 SQIVND (reference sequence). V gave up 5 bases and J gave up 7 bases, with 21 bases separating them. This CDR3 contains 15 residues. DNA of the CDR3: TGTGCCAGTAGTCCCTCAGGTGGGGGGGCGCGGGAGCAGTACTTC. Protein product: CASSPSGGGAREQYF.

This chain joins TRBV7-9 and TRBJ2-5, with 13 bases matching TRBD2. V dropped 5 bases and J dropped 5; count of bases not matched to a gene: 5. Germline V gene data show CDR1 as SEHNR and CDR2 as FQNEAQ (reference sequence). The CDR3 contains 15 residues. The CDR3 reads CASSGLAGVLETQYF. CDR3 coding DNA: TGTGCCAGCAGCGGACTAGCGGGAGTTTTGGAGACCCAGTACTTC.

Regarding this clone: Its ends do not fully match the called genes, so a read error is possible. CDR3 coding DNA: TGTGCCCGCAGTCCTGAAGCTTTCTTT. This translates into CARSPEAFF. This chain connects TRBV6-5 to TRBJ1-1; unclear D gene. The CDR3 length is 9 residues. In germline, CDR1 is MNHEY, CDR2 SVGAGI.